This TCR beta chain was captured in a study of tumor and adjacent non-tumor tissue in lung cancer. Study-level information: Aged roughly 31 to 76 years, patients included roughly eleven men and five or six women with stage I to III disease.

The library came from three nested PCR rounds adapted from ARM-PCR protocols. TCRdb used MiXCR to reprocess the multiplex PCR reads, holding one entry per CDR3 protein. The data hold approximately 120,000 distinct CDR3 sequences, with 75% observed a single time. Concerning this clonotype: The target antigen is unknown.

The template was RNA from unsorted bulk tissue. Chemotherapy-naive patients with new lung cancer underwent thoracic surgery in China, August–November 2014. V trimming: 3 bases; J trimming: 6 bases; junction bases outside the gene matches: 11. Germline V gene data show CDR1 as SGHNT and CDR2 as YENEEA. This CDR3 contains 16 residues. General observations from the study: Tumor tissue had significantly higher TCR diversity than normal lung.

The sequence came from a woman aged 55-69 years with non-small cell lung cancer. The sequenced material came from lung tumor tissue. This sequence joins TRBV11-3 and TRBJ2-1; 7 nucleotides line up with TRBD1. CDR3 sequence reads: CASSFTDRVGSNEQFF. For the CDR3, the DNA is TGTGCCAGCAGCTTCACCGACAGGGTTGGGTCCAATGAGCAGTTCTTC.